The 9 T cell receptor beta chains below were found in one sample sequenced in a study of somatic mutations in cytotoxic T cells in rheumatoid arthritis. The method was immunoSEQ multiplex PCR; TCRdb's version includes in-frame clones alone and lacks a portion of them. The sample has some 19,000 clones; around 86% are singletons. Material: CD8+ T cells sorted from blood. The source is a man between 18 and 29 years old with rheumatoid arthritis.

The rearrangement uses TRBV4-3 and TRBJ2-7; a weak D match, TRBD2 (5 bases). Germline V lookup: CDR1 LGHNA, CDR2 YSLEER. The CDR3 has 15 amino acids. The germline V and J ends were trimmed by 0 bases and 6 bases, with 15 bases remaining between them. The CDR3 DNA reads as TGCGCCAGCAGCCAAGATGAGGGCGGAGAGTCCGAGCAGTACTTC. Translated, it gives CASSQDEGGESEQYF.

This clone was seen just once. This sequence joins TRBV29-1 and TRBJ2-1, with D possibly called TRBD1 or TRBD2 (7 bases each). Germline lookup yields CDR1 SQVTM and CDR2 ANQGSEA. V lost 6 bases, J lost 8 bases, and 23 bases lay in between. This CDR3 comprises 15 residues. The CDR3 DNA reads TGCAGCGTCCCAAAGGGGGAGGGGGCCACTCATGAGCAGTTCTTC. Protein: CSVPKGEGATHEQFF.

The chain combines TRBV16 with TRBJ1-2; 9 bases align to TRBD1. The CDR3 is made up of 16 amino acids. The germline V gene encodes CDR1 KGHSY and CDR2 FQNENV. V was clipped by 2 bases and J by 3 bases; unmatched bases: 7. The CDR3 DNA reads TGTGCCAGCAGCCAAGACGGGACAGGGTTTGACTATGGCTACACCTTC. As protein: CASSQDGTGFDYGYTF.

The rearrangement joins TRBV13 to TRBJ2-3, with D unresolved. Trimming stripped 0 bases from V and 7 bases from J, with 5 bases between. Germline CDR1 and CDR2: PRHDT and FYEKMQ (reference sequence). This CDR3 has 12 residues. CDR3 protein: CASSLGRNTQYF. The CDR3, as DNA: TGTGCCAGCAGCTTAGGTAGAAATACGCAGTATTTT.

As regards this clone: One end of the junction does not line up with germline, which may come from a read error. The V gene is TRBV27, the J gene TRBJ1-2, with 12 bases identical to TRBD1. CDR3 length: 13 residues. From germline, CDR1 is MNHEY and CDR2 SMNVEV (reference sequence). CDR3 bases: TGTGCCAGCAGTACGTCCCCGGGGACAGGGGGCCTCTTC. As protein: CASSTSPGTGGLF.

The chain combines TRBV7-6 with TRBJ2-1, with D unresolved. Deletions cut 1 base from V and 9 bases from J, with 13 bases between. The CDR3 contains 14 residues. From germline, CDR1 is SGHVS and CDR2 FNYEAQ. The CDR3 reads CASSLVVGPSEQFF. CDR3 bases: TGTGCCAGCAGCTTAGTAGTCGGGCCAAGTGAGCAGTTCTTC.

The chain carries TRBV4-3 and TRBJ1-2; D is uncertain. Germline CDR1 and CDR2: LGHNA and YSLEER. The CDR3 is 15 amino acids. Trimming stripped 3 bases from V and 0 bases from J, with 11 bases between. The CDR3 DNA sequence: TGCGCCAGCAGCCATCATGGAAACTCTAACTATGGCTACACCTTC. This encodes CASSHHGNSNYGYTF.

This clone was picked up one time. The chain carries TRBV28 and TRBJ1-2, with D uncertain. Germline V gene lookup returns CDR1 MDHEN and CDR2 SYDVKM. The CDR3 is 14 residues long. The ends were cut back, 10 bases at V and 5 bases at J, with 20 bases in the middle. DNA for the CDR3: TGTGCCATAGTGCGGGCCACCGGCTATTATGGCTACACCTTC. Translating gives CAIVRATGYYGYTF.

The V call is TRBV5-4, the J call TRBJ2-7; 8 bases align to TRBD1. The CDR3 extends over 16 amino acids. The junction had 16 bases not matched to a gene; V was cut back by 4 bases and J by 7 bases. CDR1 is SGHNT and CDR2 is YYREEE in the germline V gene (reference sequence). CDR3 amino acids: CASSHFMAQGAGEQYF. The CDR3 region has the DNA TGTGCCAGCAGCCATTTTATGGCTCAGGGGGCTGGGGAGCAGTACTTC.